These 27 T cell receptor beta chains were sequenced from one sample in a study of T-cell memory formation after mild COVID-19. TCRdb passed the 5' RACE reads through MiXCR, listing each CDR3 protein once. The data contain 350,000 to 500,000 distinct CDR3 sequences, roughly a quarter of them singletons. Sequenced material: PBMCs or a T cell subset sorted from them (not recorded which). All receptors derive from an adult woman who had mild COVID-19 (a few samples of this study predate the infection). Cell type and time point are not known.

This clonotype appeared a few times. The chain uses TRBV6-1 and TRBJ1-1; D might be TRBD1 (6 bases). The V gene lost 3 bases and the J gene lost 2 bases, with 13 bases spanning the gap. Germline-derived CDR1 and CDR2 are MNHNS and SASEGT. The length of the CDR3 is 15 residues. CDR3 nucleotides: TGTGCCAGCAGTGAGCCGGGACACCCAAACACTGAAGCTTTCTTT. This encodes CASSEPGHPNTEAFF.

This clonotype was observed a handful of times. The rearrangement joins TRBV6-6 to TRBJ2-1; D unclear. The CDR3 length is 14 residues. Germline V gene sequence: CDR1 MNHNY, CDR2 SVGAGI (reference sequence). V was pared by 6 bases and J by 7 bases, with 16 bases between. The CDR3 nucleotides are TGTGCCAGCAGCCACACCAGTTCGTTAAATGAGCAGTTCTTC. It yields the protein CASSHTSSLNEQFF.

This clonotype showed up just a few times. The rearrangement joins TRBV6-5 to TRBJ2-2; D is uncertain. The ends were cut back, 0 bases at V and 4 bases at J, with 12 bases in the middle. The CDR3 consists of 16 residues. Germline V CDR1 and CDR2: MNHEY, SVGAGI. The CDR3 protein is CASSYSMAGLTGELFF. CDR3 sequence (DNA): TGTGCCAGCAGTTACTCGATGGCAGGCCTCACCGGGGAGCTGTTTTTT.

The CDR3 is CASALGTGNTEAFF. DNA for the CDR3: TGTGCCAGCGCGTTGGGGACAGGGAACACTGAAGCTTTCTTT. The chain uses TRBV7-6 and TRBJ1-1; TRBD1 matches 8 bases. This CDR3 has 14 residues. Germline CDR1 SGHVS, CDR2 FNYEAQ. J was trimmed by 1 base and V by 8 bases; bases with no gene match: 6.

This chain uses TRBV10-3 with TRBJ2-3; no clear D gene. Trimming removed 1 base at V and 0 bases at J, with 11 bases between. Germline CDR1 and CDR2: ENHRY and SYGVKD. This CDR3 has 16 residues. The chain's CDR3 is CAISELMETSTDTQYF. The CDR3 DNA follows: TGTGCCATCAGTGAGTTGATGGAGACTAGCACAGATACGCAGTATTTT.

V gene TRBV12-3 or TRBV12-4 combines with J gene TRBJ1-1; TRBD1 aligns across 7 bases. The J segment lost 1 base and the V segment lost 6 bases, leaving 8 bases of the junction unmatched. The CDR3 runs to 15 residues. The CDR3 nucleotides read TGTGCCAGCAGCAACGTAGGGGGCCCGAACACTGAAGCTTTCTTT. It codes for CASSNVGGPNTEAFF.

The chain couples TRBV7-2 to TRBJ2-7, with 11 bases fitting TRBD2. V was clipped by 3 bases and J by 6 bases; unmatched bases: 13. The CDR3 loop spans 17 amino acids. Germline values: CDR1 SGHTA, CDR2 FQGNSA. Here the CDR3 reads CASSFTSTSGRTFEQYF. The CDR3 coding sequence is TGTGCCAGCAGCTTTACCTCAACTAGCGGGAGAACATTCGAGCAGTACTTC. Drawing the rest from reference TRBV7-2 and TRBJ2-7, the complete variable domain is GAGVSQSPSNKVTEKGKDVELRCDPISGHTALYWYRQSLGQGLEFLIYFQGNSAPDKSGLPSDRFSAERTGGSVSTLTIQRTQQEDSAVYLCASSFTSTSGRTFEQYFGPGTRLTVT.

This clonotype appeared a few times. CDR3 region: CATSSRWGADTQYF. The CDR3 DNA is TGTGCCACCAGTTCTCGATGGGGTGCAGATACGCAGTATTTT. This chain joins TRBV24-1 and TRBJ2-3; D is unclear. V lost 6 bases and J 4 bases, leaving 13 bases between the germline ends. Germline V CDR1 and CDR2: KGHDR, SFDVKD. The CDR3 loop spans 14 amino acids.

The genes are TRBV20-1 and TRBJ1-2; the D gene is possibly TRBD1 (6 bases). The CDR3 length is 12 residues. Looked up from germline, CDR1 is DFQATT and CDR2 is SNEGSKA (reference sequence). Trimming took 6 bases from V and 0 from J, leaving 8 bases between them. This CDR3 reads CSARGPNYGYTF. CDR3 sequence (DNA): TGCAGTGCCAGGGGACCTAACTATGGCTACACCTTC.

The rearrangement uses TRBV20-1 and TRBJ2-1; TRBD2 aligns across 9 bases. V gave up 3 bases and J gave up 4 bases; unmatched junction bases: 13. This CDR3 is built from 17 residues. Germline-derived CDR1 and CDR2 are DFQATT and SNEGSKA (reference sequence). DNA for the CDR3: TGCAGTGCTAGTCCTAGCGGGATTCGCGCAAGGTACAATGAGCAGTTCTTC. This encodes CSASPSGIRARYNEQFF.

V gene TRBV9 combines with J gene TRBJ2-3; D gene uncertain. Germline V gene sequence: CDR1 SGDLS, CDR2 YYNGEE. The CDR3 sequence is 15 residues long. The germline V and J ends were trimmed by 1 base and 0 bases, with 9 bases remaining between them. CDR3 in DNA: TGTGCCAGCAGCGTAAGCCACCCTAGCACAGATACGCAGTATTTT. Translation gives CASSVSHPSTDTQYF.

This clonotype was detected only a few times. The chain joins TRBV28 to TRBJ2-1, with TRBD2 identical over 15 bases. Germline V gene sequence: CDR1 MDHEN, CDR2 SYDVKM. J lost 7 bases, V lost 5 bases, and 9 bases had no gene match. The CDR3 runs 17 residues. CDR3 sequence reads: CASSLRTSGRVWNEQFF. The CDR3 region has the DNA TGTGCCAGCAGTCTACGGACTAGCGGGAGGGTTTGGAATGAGCAGTTCTTC.

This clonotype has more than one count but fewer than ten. The CDR3 spells CASSLARATEAFF. In DNA form, the CDR3 reads TGTGCCAGCAGTTTAGCCAGGGCCACTGAAGCTTTCTTT. The chain links TRBV12-3 or TRBV12-4 to TRBJ1-1, with D possibly TRBD1 on 5 matching bases. V was shortened by 0 bases and J by 4 bases, with 6 bases between the two germline ends. The CDR3 consists of 13 residues.

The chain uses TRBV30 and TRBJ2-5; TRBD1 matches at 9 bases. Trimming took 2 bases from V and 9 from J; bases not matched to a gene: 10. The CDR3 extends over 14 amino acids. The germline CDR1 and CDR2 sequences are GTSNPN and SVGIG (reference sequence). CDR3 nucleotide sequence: TGTGCCTGGAGTTGGGACAGGGATGGAAGCTCCCAGTACTTC. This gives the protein CAWSWDRDGSSQYF. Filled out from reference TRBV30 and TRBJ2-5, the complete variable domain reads SQTIHQWPATLVQPVGSPLSLECTVEGTSNPNLYWYRQAAGRGLQLLFYSVGIGQISSEVPQNLSASRPQDRQFILSSKKLLLSDSGFYLCAWSWDRDGSSQYFGPGTRLLVL.

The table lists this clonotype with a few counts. CDR3 DNA sequence: TGTGCCAGCTCACCACCCCAGGGCCCACCCCAAGAGACCCAGTACTTC. Translated, it gives CASSPPQGPPQETQYF. This chain links TRBV18 with TRBJ2-5; possibly TRBD1 for D (5 bases). CDR1 and CDR2 (germline): KGHSH, LQKENI. This CDR3 spans 16 amino acids. Between the trimmed V and J ends, which lost 0 bases and 1 base, there was a span of 12 bases.

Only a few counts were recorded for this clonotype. CDR3: CASSSTSNEQYF. The CDR3 coding sequence is TGTGCCAGCAGCTCGACTAGCAACGAGCAGTACTTC. The V gene is TRBV7-9, the J gene TRBJ2-7, with 7 bases aligning to TRBD2. The J segment lost 5 bases and the V segment lost 4 bases, leaving 2 bases of the junction unmatched. The CDR3 contains 12 residues. From germline, CDR1 is SEHNR and CDR2 FQNEAQ (reference sequence).

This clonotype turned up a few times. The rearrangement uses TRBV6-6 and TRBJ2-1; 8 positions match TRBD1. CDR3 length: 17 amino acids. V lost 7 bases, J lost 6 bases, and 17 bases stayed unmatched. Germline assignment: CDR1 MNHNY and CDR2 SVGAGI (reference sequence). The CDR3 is CASNPWTGSSPGNEQFF. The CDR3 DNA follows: TGTGCCAGCAACCCTTGGACAGGGAGCTCTCCTGGCAATGAGCAGTTCTTC.

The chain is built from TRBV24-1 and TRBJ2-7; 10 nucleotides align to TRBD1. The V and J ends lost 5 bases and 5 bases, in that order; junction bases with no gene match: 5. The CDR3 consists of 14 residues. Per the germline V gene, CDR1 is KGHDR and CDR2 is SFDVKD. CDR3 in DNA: TGTGCCACCAGTGGACGGGGACAGGGGAACGAGCAGTACTTC. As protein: CATSGRGQGNEQYF.

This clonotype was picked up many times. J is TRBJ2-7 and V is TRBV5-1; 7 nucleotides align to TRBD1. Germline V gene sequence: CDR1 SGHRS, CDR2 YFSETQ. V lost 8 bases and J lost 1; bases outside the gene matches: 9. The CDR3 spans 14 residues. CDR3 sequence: CASSDREGSYEQYF. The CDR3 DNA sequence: TGCGCCAGTAGCGACAGGGAAGGGTCCTACGAGCAGTACTTC.

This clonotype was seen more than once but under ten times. CDR3 DNA sequence: TGTGCCAGCAGCTTCACAGGGGGCTTAGCGGGAGGACCCTACAATGAGCAGTTCTTC. It yields the protein CASSFTGGLAGGPYNEQFF. The chain combines TRBV7-9 with TRBJ2-1; tentative D call: TRBD2 (10 bases). CDR3 length: 19 amino acids. Germline V lookup: CDR1 SEHNR, CDR2 FQNEAQ (reference sequence). Between the trimmed V and J ends, which lost 3 bases and 2 bases, there was a span of 23 bases. Based on the CDR3 plus reference TRBV7-9 and TRBJ2-1, the full variable domain is DTGVSQNPRHKITKRGQNVTFRCDPISEHNRLYWYRQTLGQGPEFLTYFQNEAQLEKSRLLSDRFSAERPKGSFSTLEIQRTEQGDSAMYLCASSFTGGLAGGPYNEQFFGPGTRLTVL.

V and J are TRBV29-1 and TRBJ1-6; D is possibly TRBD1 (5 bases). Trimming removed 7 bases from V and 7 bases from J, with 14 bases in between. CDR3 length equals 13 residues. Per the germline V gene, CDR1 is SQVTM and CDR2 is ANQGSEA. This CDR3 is CSAMVGANSPLHF. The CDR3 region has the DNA TGCAGCGCTATGGTAGGGGCCAATTCACCCCTCCACTTT.

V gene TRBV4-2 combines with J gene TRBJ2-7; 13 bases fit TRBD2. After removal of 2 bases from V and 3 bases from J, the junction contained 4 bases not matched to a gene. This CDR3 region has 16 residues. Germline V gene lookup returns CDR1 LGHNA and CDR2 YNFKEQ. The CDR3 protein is CASSQRTSGSLYEQYF. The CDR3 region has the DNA TGTGCCAGCAGCCAACGGACTAGCGGGAGTCTCTACGAGCAGTACTTC.

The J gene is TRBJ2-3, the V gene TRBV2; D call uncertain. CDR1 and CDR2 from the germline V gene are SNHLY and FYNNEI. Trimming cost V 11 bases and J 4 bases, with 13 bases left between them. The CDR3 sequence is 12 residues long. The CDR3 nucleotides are TGTGCCTCCCGGCTAGGCCCAGATACGCAGTATTTT. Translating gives CASRLGPDTQYF. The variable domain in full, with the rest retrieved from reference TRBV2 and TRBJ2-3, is EPEVTQTPSHQVTQMGQEVILRCVPISNHLYFYWYRQILGQKVEFLVSFYNNEISEKSEIFDDQFSVERPDGSNFTLKIRSTKLEDSAMYFCASRLGPDTQYFGPGTRLTVL.

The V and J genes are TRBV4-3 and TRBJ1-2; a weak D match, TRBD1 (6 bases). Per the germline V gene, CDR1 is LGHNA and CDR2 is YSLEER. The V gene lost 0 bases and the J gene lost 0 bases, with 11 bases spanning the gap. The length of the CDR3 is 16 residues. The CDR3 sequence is CASSQEPGAPNYGYTF. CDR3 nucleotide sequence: TGCGCCAGCAGCCAAGAACCGGGGGCTCCTAACTATGGCTACACCTTC.

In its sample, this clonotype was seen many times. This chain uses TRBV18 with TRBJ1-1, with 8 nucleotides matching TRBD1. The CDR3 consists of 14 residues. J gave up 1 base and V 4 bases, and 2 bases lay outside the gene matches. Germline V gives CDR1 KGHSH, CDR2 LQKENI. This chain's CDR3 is CASSLQGANTEAFF. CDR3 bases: TGTGCCAGCTCACTTCAGGGGGCGAACACTGAAGCTTTCTTT. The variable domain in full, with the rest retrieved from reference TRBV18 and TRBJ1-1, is NAGVMQNPRHLVRRRGQEARLRCSPMKGHSHVYWYRQLPEEGLKFMVYLQKENIIDESGMPKERFSAEFPKEGPSILRIQQVVRGDSAAYFCASSLQGANTEAFFGQGTRLTVV.

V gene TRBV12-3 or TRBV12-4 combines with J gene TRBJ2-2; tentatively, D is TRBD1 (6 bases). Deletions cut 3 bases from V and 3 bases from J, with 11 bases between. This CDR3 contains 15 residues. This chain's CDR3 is CASSFVRGYTGELFF. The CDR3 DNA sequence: TGTGCCAGCAGTTTCGTCAGGGGCTACACCGGGGAGCTGTTTTTT.

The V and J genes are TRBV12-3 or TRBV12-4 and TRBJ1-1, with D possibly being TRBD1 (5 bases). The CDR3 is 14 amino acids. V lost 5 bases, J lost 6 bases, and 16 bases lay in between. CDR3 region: CASSRDGLNSEAFF. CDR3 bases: TGTGCCAGCAGTCGGGACGGGTTAAATTCTGAAGCTTTCTTT.